One sample yielded the 28 T cell receptor beta chains listed below, sequenced in a study of early T cells in non-severe SARS-CoV-2 infection. TCRdb redid the calling of the 5' RACE reads with MiXCR, one entry per CDR3 protein. The sample records about 33,000 distinct CDR3 sequences, less than 5% being singletons. The sample consisted of whole blood. The source is an adult who was a healthcare worker with PCR-confirmed SARS-CoV-2 infection or an uninfected control (not recorded which).

This clonotype was seen many times. The chain combines TRBV6-2 or TRBV6-3 with TRBJ2-1; TRBD2 matches 7 bases. The CDR3 runs 15 residues. Germline CDR1 is MNHEY and CDR2 is SVGEGT. V lost 2 bases and J lost 3; bases outside the gene matches: 4. In DNA, the CDR3 is TGTGCCAGCAGTTACAGTCTAGCGGTCTACAATGAGCAGTTCTTC. Encoded protein: CASSYSLAVYNEQFF.

This clonotype was picked up many times. The V call is TRBV7-2, the J call TRBJ1-2; D is perhaps TRBD1 (5 bases). The CDR3 totals 12 residues. Germline lookup yields CDR1 SGHTA and CDR2 FQGNSA. Trimming left V 5 bases short and J 4 bases short, with 8 bases between. The CDR3 reads CASSETVYGYTF. The CDR3 nucleotides are TGTGCCAGCAGCGAGACAGTCTATGGCTACACCTTC.

Ten or more counts support this clonotype. The rearrangement uses TRBV6-1 and TRBJ2-2, with TRBD2 matching over 11 bases. This CDR3 region has 18 residues. Germline lookup yields CDR1 MNHNS and CDR2 SASEGT. The V segment lost 10 bases and the J segment 7 bases; nucleotides outside the gene matches: 20. The CDR3 nucleotides are TGTGCCACCCCCTCCGAAGGGAGTAGCGGGAGGGCTGGCGGGGAGCTGTTTTTT. It is translated as CATPSEGSSGRAGGELFF.

At least ten counts were recorded for this clonotype. V gene TRBV6-4 combines with J gene TRBJ2-5; 10 bases align to TRBD2. The CDR3 sequence is 15 residues long. V trimming: 4 bases; J trimming: 0 bases; junction bases outside the gene matches: 2. The V gene's germline CDR1 is MRHNA and CDR2 SNTAGT. CDR3 bases: TGTGCCAGCAGTGCCGGGACTAGCGACCAAGAGACCCAGTACTTC. It yields the protein CASSAGTSDQETQYF.

This clonotype was observed at least ten times. The chain has TRBV10-3 and TRBJ1-2, with 10 bases that match TRBD1. CDR1 is ENHRY, CDR2 SYGVKD, per germline. The CDR3 is made up of 14 amino acids. With 3 bases clipped from V and 4 bases from J, the junction kept 2 bases outside the gene matches. This CDR3 is CAISERQGAYGYTF. CDR3 bases: TGTGCCATCAGTGAACGACAGGGGGCCTATGGCTACACCTTC.

This clonotype has a count of ten or more. The chain recombines TRBV7-2 with TRBJ2-1; tentatively, D is TRBD1 (7 bases). V was trimmed by 0 bases and J by 6 bases, leaving 15 bases between them. CDR3 length equals 16 residues. From germline, CDR1 is SGHTA and CDR2 FQGNSA. CDR3 residues: CASSLAEGARGNEQFF. The DNA of the CDR3 is TGTGCCAGCAGCTTAGCGGAGGGGGCGCGAGGCAATGAGCAGTTCTTC.

This clonotype appeared many times. This chain connects TRBV18 to TRBJ2-1, with 7 bases that match TRBD2. Germline V CDR1 and CDR2: KGHSH, LQKENI. This CDR3 has 16 residues. Trimming took 3 bases from V and 0 from J; bases not matched to a gene: 5. In DNA, the CDR3 is TGTGCCAGCTCACCGTCACTAGCGCCCTCCTACAATGAGCAGTTCTTC. This gives the protein CASSPSLAPSYNEQFF.

This clonotype has at least ten counts. The J gene is TRBJ2-1, the V gene TRBV6-2 or TRBV6-3; D unclear. The V gene's germline CDR1 is MNHEY and CDR2 SVGEGT. V gave up 2 bases and J gave up 10 bases, with 9 bases separating them. This CDR3 is 12 amino acids long. CDR3 amino acids: CASSYPDREQFF. CDR3 sequence (DNA): TGTGCCAGCAGTTACCCGGATCGGGAGCAGTTCTTC.

This chain connects TRBV24-1 to TRBJ1-3; 9 bases fit TRBD1. Germline CDR1 KGHDR, CDR2 SFDVKD. The CDR3 length is 17 residues. V was pared by 5 bases and J by 4 bases, with 11 bases of the junction left unmatched. CDR3 bases: TGTGCCACCAGTGCCGGGACAGGGTCCATAAGCGGAAACACCATATATTTT. Its protein product is CATSAGTGSISGNTIYF.

This clonotype was picked up many times. V gene TRBV12-3 or TRBV12-4 combines with J gene TRBJ1-2; weak D call: TRBD1 (6 bases). The CDR3 covers 16 residues. V dropped 6 bases and J dropped 1 base, with 18 bases sitting between them. CDR3 sequence: CASSLALGGGNYGYTF. CDR3 DNA sequence: TGTGCCAGCAGCCTCGCCCTCGGGGGCGGTAACTATGGCTACACCTTC.

This clonotype was picked up many times. This chain links TRBV4-3 with TRBJ2-7; D unclear. The CDR3 contains 15 residues. Germline CDR1 and CDR2: LGHNA and YSLEER. With 0 bases removed from V and 5 bases from J, the gap between germline ends came to 14 bases. The CDR3 is CASSQDLGRLHEQYV. The CDR3 DNA follows: TGCGCCAGCAGCCAAGATCTTGGACGCCTCCACGAGCAGTACGTC.

This clonotype was counted a few times. The chain is built from TRBV7-2 and TRBJ2-3; TRBD2 aligns across 8 bases. Trimming at V came to 4 bases and at J to 0 bases, leaving 9 bases not matched to a gene. Per the germline V gene, CDR1 is SGHTA and CDR2 is FQGNSA. The CDR3 runs to 17 residues. The CDR3 DNA is TGTGCCAGCAGCTATGTAGCGGGGCGTGCTAGCACAGATACGCAGTATTTT. The encoded protein is CASSYVAGRASTDTQYF.

There are a few counts of this clonotype. A clone one base away is much larger, so this may be a read error. The chain has TRBV6-2 or TRBV6-3 and TRBJ1-1; no firm D call. The CDR3 sequence is 17 residues long. The germline V gene encodes CDR1 MNHEY and CDR2 SVGEGT. CDR3 in DNA: TGTACCAGCAGTTACCCCGTTGGTCGCAGGACGAACACTGAAGCTTTCTTT. Translating gives CTSSYPVGRRTNTEAFF.

This clonotype was recorded at least ten times. A read error may account for a junction end that differs from germline. The chain couples TRBV9 to TRBJ2-1, with TRBD2 as a possible D gene (6 bases). The CDR3 runs to 15 residues. Germline CDR1 and CDR2: SGDLS and YYNGEE. The CDR3 region has the DNA TGTGCCAGCAGCGTAGGGGGCGGGACCTACTATGAGCAGTTCTTC. It is translated as CASSVGGGTYYEQFF. Supplemented by reference TRBV9 and TRBJ2-1, the full variable domain reads DSGVTQTPKHLITATGQRVTLRCSPRSGDLSVYWYQQSLDQGLQFLIQYYNGEERAKGNILERFSAQQFPDLHSELNLSSLELGDSALYFCASSVGGGTYYEQFFGPGTRLTVL.

This clonotype was observed many times. The chain is built from TRBV7-2 and TRBJ2-1; D tentatively reads TRBD1 or TRBD2 (5 bases each). The CDR3 is made up of 15 amino acids. CDR1 and CDR2 from the germline V gene are SGHTA and FQGNSA. The V end lost 0 bases, the J end lost 6 bases, and 12 bases lay between the germline ends. In nucleotides, the CDR3 is TGTGCCAGCAGCTTAGCGTGGGCAGGGACCAATGAGCAGTTCTTC. This sequence encodes CASSLAWAGTNEQFF.

This clonotype was detected ten times or more. The V call is TRBV9, the J call TRBJ1-1, with TRBD1 as a possible D gene (6 bases). This CDR3 comprises 17 residues. Trimming stripped 0 bases from V and 7 bases from J, with 22 bases between. The V gene's germline CDR1 is SGDLS and CDR2 YYNGEE. CDR3 in amino acids: CASSVDAKGQFTSEAFF. The CDR3 DNA reads TGTGCCAGCAGCGTAGATGCCAAAGGACAGTTTACGAGTGAAGCTTTCTTT.

This clonotype was detected many times. The V and J genes are TRBV19 and TRBJ2-7; maybe TRBD1 (5 bases). The CDR3 is 15 residues long. V gave up 1 base and J gave up 4 bases, with 14 bases separating them. The germline gives CDR1 LNHDA, CDR2 SQIVND (reference sequence). CDR3 sequence (DNA): TGTGCCAGTAGTATAGGGTTAGGGGCTGGTTACGAGCAGTACGTC. Amino acid sequence: CASSIGLGAGYEQYV.

Many counts were recorded for this clonotype. CDR3 region: CASSFGTSGSMYEQYF. The DNA of the CDR3 is TGTGCCAGCAGCTTCGGGACTAGCGGGAGTATGTACGAGCAGTACTTC. The chain has TRBV7-2 and TRBJ2-7; 14 bases match TRBD2. Trimming at V came to 3 bases and at J to 4 bases, leaving 5 bases not matched to a gene. CDR1 is SGHTA and CDR2 is FQGNSA in the germline V gene. This CDR3 region has 16 residues. Together with reference TRBV7-2 and TRBJ2-7, the CDR3 gives the full variable domain: GAGVSQSPSNKVTEKGKDVELRCDPISGHTALYWYRQSLGQGLEFLIYFQGNSAPDKSGLPSDRFSAERTGGSVSTLTIQRTQQEDSAVYLCASSFGTSGSMYEQYFGPGTRLTVT.

J is TRBJ2-1 and V is TRBV28, with 7 positions matching TRBD1. The V segment lost 5 bases and the J segment 2 bases; nucleotides outside the gene matches: 3. This CDR3 is 14 amino acids long. Germline values: CDR1 MDHEN, CDR2 SYDVKM. CDR3: CASSLTGTYNEQFF. The CDR3 DNA sequence: TGTGCCAGCAGTCTGACAGGGACCTACAATGAGCAGTTCTTC.

This clonotype came up many times. The J gene is TRBJ1-1, the V gene TRBV10-3; 8 bases are shared with TRBD1. In germline, CDR1 is ENHRY, CDR2 SYGVKD. The CDR3 runs to 16 residues. Trimming cost V 1 base and J 0 bases; bases outside gene matches: 4. The CDR3 DNA sequence: TGTGCCATCAGTGAGTACGGACAGGGCGTGAACACTGAAGCTTTCTTT. This sequence encodes CAISEYGQGVNTEAFF.

This clonotype came up many times. This chain uses TRBV7-9 with TRBJ2-1; D assignment may be TRBD1 or TRBD2 (7 bases each). The V end was cut by 1 base, the J end by 6 bases, with 10 bases between. The germline CDR1 and CDR2 sequences are SEHNR and FQNEAQ (reference sequence). The CDR3 consists of 14 residues. Here the CDR3 DNA reads TGTGCCAGCAGCTTAGGCAGGGGGGGCAATGAGCAGTTCTTC. Its protein product is CASSLGRGGNEQFF.

This clonotype has at least ten counts. This sequence joins TRBV7-3 and TRBJ1-5; TRBD1 aligns across 7 bases. V was pared by 5 bases and J by 3 bases, with 7 bases of the junction left unmatched. Germline V gene lookup returns CDR1 SGHTA and CDR2 FQGTGA. The CDR3 runs to 15 residues. The CDR3 sequence: CASSNRQGVNQPQHF. The CDR3 nucleotides are TGTGCCAGCAGCAACCGACAGGGAGTCAATCAGCCCCAGCATTTT.

This clonotype was observed at least ten times. This sequence joins TRBV10-3 and TRBJ1-2, with D uncertain. Trimming removed 2 bases at V and 4 bases at J, with 14 bases between. Germline lookup yields CDR1 ENHRY and CDR2 SYGVKD. The length of the CDR3 is 15 residues. This CDR3 is CAISEETQPSYGYTF. The CDR3 DNA reads TGTGCCATCAGTGAGGAGACACAACCGTCCTATGGCTACACCTTC.

This clonotype was seen ten or more times. The genes are TRBV10-2 and TRBJ2-7, with TRBD1 matching 10 bases. The CDR3 is 16 residues long. Germline-derived CDR1 and CDR2 are WSHSY and SAAADI. The V and J ends lost 4 bases and 2 bases, in that order; junction bases with no gene match: 8. The CDR3 nucleotides read TGCGCCAGCAGTGGGATGCCCGGGACAGGGGCCTACGAGCAGTACTTC. It is translated as CASSGMPGTGAYEQYF.

Of note for this clonotype: The junction does not match germline at one end; this may be a read error. The genes are TRBV7-2 and TRBJ1-3; no clear D gene. Germline values: CDR1 SGHTA, CDR2 FQGNSA. The length of the CDR3 is 15 residues. The CDR3 bases are TGTGCCAGCAGTCTCTCCTCCGCCTCTGAAAACACCATATATTTT. This codes for CASSLSSASENTIYF. Full variable domain (missing parts from reference TRBV7-2 and TRBJ1-3): GAGVSQSPSNKVTEKGKDVELRCDPISGHTALYWYRQSLGQGLEFLIYFQGNSAPDKSGLPSDRFSAERTGGSVSTLTIQRTQQEDSAVYLCASSLSSASENTIYFGEGSWLTVV.

The chain employs TRBV7-3 and TRBJ1-4; 7 bases align to TRBD1. The CDR3 runs to 15 residues. Germline V gene lookup returns CDR1 SGHTA and CDR2 FQGTGA. Trimming removed 6 bases from V and 5 bases from J; junction bases left unmatched: 9. The CDR3 coding sequence is TGTGCCAGCAGTTTAGGGGGACAGCCGAATGAAAAACTGTTTTTT. Amino acid sequence: CASSLGGQPNEKLFF.

This clonotype was observed at least ten times. The V call is TRBV29-1, the J call TRBJ2-1; a possible D gene is TRBD1 (6 bases). The V end was cut by 1 base, the J end by 7 bases, with 11 bases between. This CDR3 comprises 13 residues. The germline V gene has CDR1 SQVTM and CDR2 ANQGSEA. The CDR3 nucleotides read TGCAGCGTTGAAGTGACCAGGGGTAATGAGCAGTTCTTC. Translated, it gives CSVEVTRGNEQFF.

A few counts support this clonotype. The chain recombines TRBV9 with TRBJ2-1, with TRBD2 matching over 9 bases. Unmatched junction bases numbered 3, after V lost 0 bases and J lost 5 bases. Germline CDR1 reads SGDLS; CDR2 reads YYNGEE. This CDR3 region has 15 residues. The CDR3 is CASSVDAGGHNEQFF. The CDR3 bases are TGTGCCAGCAGCGTAGACGCGGGAGGGCACAATGAGCAGTTCTTC.